The next 30 T cell receptor beta chains were all read from a single sample in a study of molecular identifiers for immune sequencing clone quantification. In TCRdb, the PCR reads were re-called with MiXCR into one record per CDR3 protein. The sample includes over 65,000 distinct CDR3 sequences, nearly 25% of them seen just once. The specimen was naive CD8+ T cells from blood, with Jurkat cell RNA spiked in. Sample subset: FACS-sorted CD8+CD4-CCR7+CD45RA+ naive T cells. These receptors originate from a human donor in good health. Some libraries in this study had Jurkat cell RNA spiked in.

The V and J genes are TRBV5-8 and TRBJ2-3; 7 nucleotides line up with TRBD2. CDR1 and CDR2 (germline): SGHTS, YDEGEE. This CDR3 has 18 residues. J lost 0 bases, V lost 0 bases, and 10 bases had no gene match. The CDR3 DNA is TGTGCCAGCAGCTTGGGTTGGCGGACTAGTGCGAGCACAGATACGCAGTATTTT. Encoded protein: CASSLGWRTSASTDTQYF. Combining the CDR3 with reference TRBV5-8 and TRBJ2-3 gives the whole variable domain EAGVTQSPTHLIKTRGQQATLRCSPISGHTSVYWYQQALGLGLQFLLWYDEGEERNRGNFPPRFSGRQFPNYSSELNVNALELEDSALYLCASSLGWRTSASTDTQYFGPGTRLTVL.

This clonotype was observed a few times. The V and J genes are TRBV4-2 and TRBJ1-3, with no clear D. CDR1 LGHNA and CDR2 YNFKEQ come from the germline V gene. V was pared by 6 bases and J by 0 bases, with 12 bases between. The CDR3 extends over 15 amino acids. In DNA form, the CDR3 reads TGTGCCAGCAGTACTCCCGGGAACTCTGGAAACACCATATATTTT. It is translated as CASSTPGNSGNTIYF.

Ten or more counts support this clonotype. The genes are TRBV19 and TRBJ2-6, with D maybe TRBD1 (6 bases). V lost 1 base and J lost 2, with 6 bases in between. This CDR3 is built from 15 residues. CDR1 is LNHDA, CDR2 SQIVND, per germline (reference sequence). Written as DNA, the CDR3 is TGTGCCAGTAGTATAGGGACAGCTGGGGCCAACGTCCTGACTTTC. Encoded protein: CASSIGTAGANVLTF.

This clonotype was observed a few times. The genes are TRBV4-3 and TRBJ2-7; D perhaps matches TRBD2 (6 bases). This CDR3 contains 16 residues. V was pared by 0 bases and J by 5 bases, with 17 bases between. Germline CDR1 LGHNA, CDR2 YSLEER. CDR3 sequence reads: CASSQDLGGKGNEQYF. The CDR3 nucleotides read TGCGCCAGCAGCCAAGATCTGGGCGGGAAGGGTAACGAGCAGTACTTC.

This clonotype showed up many times. This chain links TRBV2 with TRBJ2-7, with 9 positions matching TRBD2. The V segment lost 5 bases and the J segment 1 base; nucleotides outside the gene matches: 3. The germline V gene has CDR1 SNHLY and CDR2 FYNNEI. This CDR3 is 14 amino acids long. DNA of the CDR3: TGTGCCAGCAGTCTAGCGGGGAAGTCCTACGAGCAGTACTTC. Translating gives CASSLAGKSYEQYF.

CDR3 DNA sequence: TGTGCCAGCAGCTTCAAAGACAGGGTGGTAGATACGCAGTATTTT. It translates to CASSFKDRVVDTQYF. The rearrangement uses TRBV7-9 and TRBJ2-3; 7 nucleotides line up with TRBD1. CDR1 is SEHNR, CDR2 FQNEAQ, per germline (reference sequence). The CDR3 consists of 15 residues. Trimming cost V 3 bases and J 5 bases; bases outside gene matches: 8.

This clonotype has a count of ten or more. The rearrangement links TRBV7-2 to TRBJ2-3; D is undetermined. The germline V gene encodes CDR1 SGHTA and CDR2 FQGNSA. The CDR3 sequence is 10 residues long. The V and J ends lost 1 base and 12 bases respectively, with 5 bases between them. This CDR3 reads CASSLVYQYF. The CDR3, as DNA: TGTGCCAGCAGCTTAGTTTATCAGTATTTT.

This clonotype has a handful of counts. The chain links TRBV5-6 to TRBJ2-2; D possibly matches TRBD1 or TRBD2 (5 bases each). V gave up 1 base and J gave up 0 bases, with 10 bases separating them. The CDR3 is 16 amino acids. From germline, CDR1 is SGHDT and CDR2 YYEEEE. The CDR3 DNA is TGTGCCAGCAGCTTGTTGGGACCGACGAACACCGGGGAGCTGTTTTTT. It is translated as CASSLLGPTNTGELFF. The whole variable domain, filled in from reference TRBV5-6 and TRBJ2-2, reads DAGVTQSPTHLIKTRGQQVTLRCSPKSGHDTVSWYQQALGQGPQFIFQYYEEEERQRGNFPDRFSGHQFPNYSSELNVNALLLGDSALYLCASSLLGPTNTGELFFGEGSRLTVL.

This clonotype was seen more than once but under ten times. The chain has TRBV19 and TRBJ1-5; D unclear. The CDR3 totals 15 residues. CDR1 is LNHDA, CDR2 SQIVND, per germline (reference sequence). With 1 base removed from V and 3 bases from J, the gap between germline ends came to 10 bases. The CDR3 nucleotides are TGTGCCAGTAGTATAGTTAGCCAGACCAATCAGCCCCAGCATTTT. Amino acid sequence: CASSIVSQTNQPQHF.

There are many counts of this clonotype. V is TRBV27 and J is TRBJ2-3; the D gene is possibly TRBD2 (6 bases). This CDR3 comprises 15 residues. The V end lost 5 bases, the J end lost 0 bases, and 12 bases lay between the germline ends. Germline V gives CDR1 MNHEY, CDR2 SMNVEV (reference sequence). The CDR3 bases are TGTGCCAGCAGTCCCAGACTAGGGAGCACAGATACGCAGTATTTT. Translated, it gives CASSPRLGSTDTQYF.

This clonotype was recorded at least ten times. The rearrangement links TRBV7-8 to TRBJ2-1; D gene uncertain. V was clipped by 5 bases and J by 6 bases, with 17 bases between them. This CDR3 region has 15 residues. Germline lookup yields CDR1 SGHVS and CDR2 FQNEAQ. The CDR3 sequence is CASSPRHSTGNEQFF. In DNA, the CDR3 is TGTGCCAGCAGCCCCCGACATTCAACGGGCAATGAGCAGTTCTTC. Full variable domain (outside the CDR3, taken from reference TRBV7-8 and TRBJ2-1): GAGVSQSPRYKVAKRGQDVALRCDPISGHVSLFWYQQALGQGPEFLTYFQNEAQLDKSGLPSDRFFAERPEGSVSTLKIQRTQQEDSAVYLCASSPRHSTGNEQFFGPGTRLTVL.

The sample holds many counts of this clonotype. The genes are TRBV27 and TRBJ2-3, with TRBD2 matching over 13 bases. V gave up 5 bases and J gave up 4 bases; unmatched junction bases: 3. CDR3 length equals 15 residues. The germline gives CDR1 MNHEY, CDR2 SMNVEV (reference sequence). The CDR3 DNA follows: TGTGCCAGCAGTCTACTAGCGGGAGGGTCAGATACGCAGTATTTT. Protein sequence: CASSLLAGGSDTQYF.

As for this clonotype: A read error may explain this, as a much larger clone is one base away. The genes are TRBV19 and TRBJ2-5, with 13 bases aligning to TRBD2. The CDR3 has 16 residues. Looked up from germline, CDR1 is LNHDA and CDR2 is SQIVND (reference sequence). With 3 bases clipped from V and 4 bases from J, the junction kept 5 bases outside the gene matches. CDR3 loop: CASSIGLAGELETQYF. CDR3 bases: TGTGCCAGTAGTATCGGACTAGCGGGGGAGCTAGAGACCCAGTACTTC.

Of note for this clonotype: A much more abundant neighbour one base away suggests this may be a read error. The CDR3 carries no conserved terminal phenylalanine or tryptophan, so it likely arises from a read error. The chain links TRBV9 to TRBJ2-5, with 7 positions matching TRBD2. Per germline, CDR1 SGDLS and CDR2 YYNGEE. J was trimmed by 2 bases and V by 4 bases; bases with no gene match: 5. The CDR3 contains 14 residues. CDR3: CASSPEGGQETQYY. CDR3 in DNA: TGTGCCAGCAGCCCCGAGGGAGGGCAAGAGACCCAGTACTAC.

This clonotype has just a few counts. The J gene is TRBJ1-4, the V gene TRBV7-6, with TRBD1 matching 7 bases. CDR1 and CDR2 from the germline V gene are SGHVS and FNYEAQ. Trimming took 5 bases from V and 8 from J; bases not matched to a gene: 11. This CDR3 is built from 15 residues. The CDR3 here is CASSPTGTEREKLFF. CDR3 sequence (DNA): TGTGCCAGCAGCCCAACCGGGACAGAGAGGGAAAAACTGTTTTTT.

This clonotype was detected ten times or more. V usage is TRBV4-1 and J usage is TRBJ1-6; TRBD1 is a possible D gene (5 bases). V lost 3 bases to trimming and J lost 8 bases, with 14 bases between them. Germline CDR1 and CDR2: MGHRA and YSYEKL. The CDR3 runs to 15 residues. The CDR3 here is CASSQGGGLDSPLHF. CDR3 bases: TGCGCCAGCAGCCAGGGGGGGGGTCTGGATTCACCCCTCCACTTT.

Ten or more counts support this clonotype. V gene TRBV10-3 combines with J gene TRBJ2-4; no reliable D call. The V gene's germline CDR1 is ENHRY and CDR2 SYGVKD. This CDR3 region has 19 residues. The V and J ends lost 0 bases and 0 bases respectively, with 18 bases between them. CDR3 sequence: CAISESQMSSPLAKNIQYF. The CDR3 DNA follows: TGTGCCATCAGTGAGTCGCAGATGTCCTCCCCACTAGCCAAAAACATTCAGTACTTC.

The genes are TRBV12-3 or TRBV12-4 and TRBJ2-7; possible D gene TRBD2, 6 bases. The CDR3 is made up of 13 amino acids. V gave up 6 bases and J gave up 0 bases, with 9 bases separating them. The CDR3 protein is CASRFGGSYEQYF. DNA of the CDR3: TGTGCCAGCAGATTCGGGGGCTCCTACGAGCAGTACTTC.

A word on this clonotype: This may stem from a read error, because a much larger clone lies one nucleotide away. V gene TRBV7-8 combines with J gene TRBJ1-1; D gene uncertain. The CDR3 contains 11 residues. Looked up from germline, CDR1 is SGHVS and CDR2 is FQNEAQ. This CDR3 is CASSPRTEASF. CDR3 coding DNA: TGTGCCAGCAGTCCCCGGACTGAAGCTTCCTTT.

The gene calls are TRBV3-1 and TRBJ1-1; TRBD1 is a possible D gene (5 bases). Trimming cost V 4 bases and J 0 bases, with 33 bases left between them. Germline V gene sequence: CDR1 LGHDT, CDR2 YNNKEL (reference sequence). The CDR3 contains 22 residues. The CDR3, as DNA: TGTGCCAGCAGCCCAGTCCGGGGGGAACCGGGACCAAGTTGGAGGGTGAACACTGAAGCTTTCTTT. It codes for CASSPVRGEPGPSWRVNTEAFF. The full variable domain, its missing parts supplied by reference TRBV3-1 and TRBJ1-1, is DTAVSQTPKYLVTQMGNDKSIKCEQNLGHDTMYWYKQDSKKFLKIMFSYNNKELIINETVPNRFSPKSPDKAHLNLHINSLELGDSAVYFCASSPVRGEPGPSWRVNTEAFFGQGTRLTVV.

Regarding this clonotype: This may be a read error: a much more frequent sequence differs by one nucleotide. Given the absence of the conserved phenylalanine or tryptophan at the CDR3 end, a read error is likely. V and J are TRBV7-9 and TRBJ2-3, with no clear D. V gave up 1 base and J gave up 4 bases, with 9 bases separating them. The germline V gene has CDR1 SEHNR and CDR2 FQNEAQ (reference sequence). This CDR3 has 14 amino acids. Written as DNA, the CDR3 is TGTGCCAGCAGCTTAGACAGTGCGGCAGATACGCAGTATCTT. Translated, it gives CASSLDSAADTQYL.

Remarks on this clonotype: Just one base apart from a much larger clone, this may be a read error. V is TRBV6-2 or TRBV6-3 and J is TRBJ2-7; unclear D gene. The CDR3 has 13 amino acids. Germline-derived CDR1 and CDR2 are MNHEY and SVGEGT. CDR3 sequence (DNA): TGTGCCAGCGGTTACCCCGGGTCCGGGGAGCAGTACTTC. It yields the protein CASGYPGSGEQYF.

In regard to this clonotype: Given a much more abundant clone one base away, this may be a read error. This chain joins TRBV5-6 and TRBJ2-7, with a possible D match to TRBD1 (5 bases). CDR3 length: 12 residues. Germline lookup yields CDR1 SGHDT and CDR2 YYEEEE. CDR3 sequence: CTSSDSHYEQYF. DNA for the CDR3: TGTACCAGCAGCGACAGTCACTACGAGCAGTACTTC.

This clonotype was recorded at least ten times. The chain recombines TRBV5-1 with TRBJ1-2; 7 positions match TRBD1. CDR1 and CDR2 from the germline V gene are SGHRS and YFSETQ. Losses at the gene ends were 0 bases for V and 8 bases for J; bases not matched to a gene: 1. The CDR3 loop spans 12 amino acids. DNA for the CDR3: TGCGCCAGCAGCTTGGAGGGGGCAGGCTACACCTTC. It is translated as CASSLEGAGYTF.

Remarks on this clonotype: A much larger clone sits a single nucleotide away, making a read error possible. V gene TRBV4-1 combines with J gene TRBJ2-1; no clear D. CDR1 is MGHRA and CDR2 is YSYEKL in the germline V gene. The CDR3 length is 15 residues. As DNA, the CDR3 is TGCGCCAGCAGCCAAGATCCCTCGCCTTACAATCAGCAGTTCTTC. As protein: CASSQDPSPYNQQFF.

This clonotype was recorded a few times. The J gene is TRBJ2-1, the V gene TRBV6-5; 11 bases map to TRBD2. Unmatched junction bases numbered 5, after V lost 6 bases and J lost 1 base. The CDR3 is 16 amino acids. Germline CDR1 reads MNHEY; CDR2 reads SVGAGI. The CDR3: CASSRLAGGSYNEQFF. CDR3 sequence (DNA): TGTGCCAGCAGCCGCCTAGCGGGAGGTTCCTACAATGAGCAGTTCTTC.

J is TRBJ1-5 and V is TRBV5-8; tentative D call: TRBD1 (5 bases). The germline V gene has CDR1 SGHTS and CDR2 YDEGEE. Trimming stripped 4 bases from V and 1 base from J, with 12 bases between. The CDR3 has 15 amino acids. The CDR3 DNA reads TGTGCCAGCAGCCCAACGGCAGGGAGCAATCAGCCCCAGCATTTT. It specifies CASSPTAGSNQPQHF.

This clonotype has at least ten counts. V usage is TRBV19 and J usage is TRBJ2-6; D remains unclear. V was trimmed by 1 base and J by 2 bases, leaving 3 bases between them. Germline CDR1 LNHDA, CDR2 SQIVND (reference sequence). The CDR3 covers 14 residues. CDR3: CASSIGAGANVLTF. The CDR3 DNA follows: TGTGCCAGTAGTATAGGGGCTGGGGCCAACGTCCTGACTTTC.

This chain joins TRBV28 and TRBJ2-5; TRBD2 matches at 9 bases. Germline V lookup: CDR1 MDHEN, CDR2 SYDVKM. The CDR3 contains 15 residues. After removal of 6 bases from V and 7 bases from J, the junction contained 12 bases not matched to a gene. CDR3 bases: TGTGCCAGCAGCCAGACTAGCGGAGTTCCCGCGACCCAGTACTTC. Translating it yields CASSQTSGVPATQYF.

As for this clonotype: This may be a read error: a much more frequent sequence differs by one nucleotide. V is TRBV12-3 or TRBV12-4 and J is TRBJ1-2; possible D gene TRBD1, 5 bases. This CDR3 comprises 15 residues. With 2 bases removed from V and 4 bases from J, the gap between germline ends came to 14 bases. The chain's CDR3 is CASSLTLAGFYGYTF. Written as DNA, the CDR3 is TGTGCCAGCAGTTTAACGCTGGCAGGGTTCTATGGCTACACCTTC.